Following are 8 T cell receptor beta chains from one sample sequenced in a study of cytomegalovirus exposure and HLA in healthy donors (dated by TCRdb to the late 2010s). The method was the immunoSEQ multiplex PCR assay. For the multiplex PCR, a mixture combining 60 forward primers for TCR Vbeta segments and 13 reverse primers for TCR Jbeta segments was used. In TCRdb, the immuneACCESS table is reduced to in-frame sequences with V and J assigned. These tables do not hold every clone; where another copy was compared, an unresolved V gene accounts for under half, and the others remain unexplained. The sample has some 200,000 clones on record, over 65% of them singletons. Jointly, the top ten make up 0.63% of the sample. Input material: PBMCs. The receptors originated from a man aged 18 to 30 in good health and CMV-seronegative.

The chain has TRBV7-9 and TRBJ2-7; D is unresolved. CDR3 length: 13 amino acids. The germline gives CDR1 SEHNR, CDR2 FQNEAQ (reference sequence). The V and J ends lost 7 bases and 0 bases respectively, with 10 bases between them. The CDR3 sequence: CASNRPDSYEQYF. CDR3 in DNA: TGTGCCAGCAACAGACCGGACTCCTACGAGCAGTACTTC.

The chain recombines TRBV7-8 with TRBJ2-2, with TRBD2 matching 8 bases. Trimming at V came to 5 bases and at J to 3 bases, leaving 5 bases not matched to a gene. This CDR3 has 15 amino acids. Per germline, CDR1 SGHVS and CDR2 FQNEAQ. This CDR3 reads CASSLPGGYTGELFF. The CDR3 bases are TGTGCCAGCAGCCTCCCGGGGGGGTACACCGGGGAGCTGTTTTTT.

The chain employs TRBV19 and TRBJ1-5, with 7 bases that match TRBD1. Germline V gene lookup returns CDR1 LNHDA and CDR2 SQIVND (reference sequence). CDR3 length: 15 amino acids. V dropped 9 bases and J dropped 1; count of bases not matched to a gene: 9. The CDR3 bases are TGTGCCAGCCGCCCCGGGACAGCAAGCAATCAGCCCCAGCATTTT. Translated: CASRPGTASNQPQHF. Supplemented by reference TRBV19 and TRBJ1-5, the full variable domain reads DGGITQSPKYLFRKEGQNVTLSCEQNLNHDAMYWYRQDPGQGLRLIYYSQIVNDFQKGDIAEGYSVSREKKESFPLTVTSAQKNPTAFYLCASRPGTASNQPQHFGDGTRLSIL.

The chain links TRBV18 to TRBJ2-7, with a tentative D call TRBD1 (6 bases). The germline V and J ends were trimmed by 8 bases and 0 bases, with 8 bases remaining between them. CDR1 is KGHSH and CDR2 is LQKENI in the germline V gene. There are 12 residues in the CDR3. The CDR3, as DNA: TGTGCCAGCCGGACAGACTCCTACGAGCAGTACTTC. Its translation: CASRTDSYEQYF.

J is TRBJ2-7 and V is TRBV7-8; no definite D call. Trimming stripped 1 base from V and 1 base from J, with 5 bases between. Per germline, CDR1 SGHVS and CDR2 FQNEAQ. The CDR3 is made up of 13 amino acids. The CDR3 loop reads CASSLVPSYEQYF. CDR3 bases: TGTGCCAGCAGCTTAGTTCCGTCCTACGAGCAGTACTTC.

This clone was picked up one time. This CDR3 is CASSLGADSYEQYF. The CDR3 bases are TGTGCCAGCAGCTTAGGGGCAGACTCCTACGAGCAGTACTTC. V gene TRBV11-3 combines with J gene TRBJ2-7; no firm D call. The CDR3 is 14 residues long. Germline V CDR1 and CDR2: SGHNT, YENEEA. Trimming took off 1 base at V and 0 bases at J, with 7 bases between the two ends.

This rearrangement joins TRBV18 to TRBJ2-2; D may be TRBD2 (6 bases). Germline values: CDR1 KGHSH, CDR2 LQKENI. The CDR3 has 16 amino acids. With 3 bases removed from V and 3 bases from J, the gap between germline ends came to 14 bases. The CDR3 DNA reads TGTGCCAGCTCACCGAGACTAGTGGGAGACACCGGGGAGCTGTTTTTT. Encoded protein: CASSPRLVGDTGELFF.

The chain joins TRBV9 to TRBJ1-2, with 10 bases aligning to TRBD1. V trimming: 3 bases; J trimming: 3 bases; junction bases outside the gene matches: 17. The CDR3 loop spans 19 amino acids. Germline-derived CDR1 and CDR2 are SGDLS and YYNGEE. CDR3 region: CASSGQRRDRGWGDYGYTF. DNA for the CDR3: TGTGCCAGCAGCGGGCAAAGAAGGGACAGGGGATGGGGGGACTATGGCTACACCTTC.